This TCR beta chain was sequenced in a study of early T cells in non-severe SARS-CoV-2 infection. Overall study results and limits: VDJdb matching, biased toward anti-spike CD8 responses, missed private and CD4 specificities.

Unique molecular identifiers were affixed to single, distinct cDNA molecules. Using its own MiXCR run on the 5' RACE reads, TCRdb lists one record per CDR3 protein. The sample includes under 80,000 distinct CDR3 sequences, 13% seen only once; the top ten take around 4.7%. Germline CDR1 SGHTA, CDR2 FQGNSA. The CDR3 runs to 15 residues. V gave up 1 base and J gave up 1 base, with 9 bases separating them. This clonotype was seen many times. As yet, its antigen is unknown. The source is an adult who was a healthcare worker with PCR-confirmed SARS-CoV-2 infection or an uninfected control (not recorded which). What was sequenced was whole blood. The V and J genes are TRBV7-2 and TRBJ2-3, with D possibly matching TRBD1 (5 bases). CDR3 residues: CASSLGGRGTDTQYF. The CDR3 nucleotides are TGTGCCAGCAGCTTAGGGGGCAGGGGCACAGATACGCAGTATTTT. The whole variable domain, filled in from reference TRBV7-2 and TRBJ2-3, reads GAGVSQSPSNKVTEKGKDVELRCDPISGHTALYWYRQSLGQGLEFLIYFQGNSAPDKSGLPSDRFSAERTGGSVSTLTIQRTQQEDSAVYLCASSLGGRGTDTQYFGPGTRLTVL.